The source of this T cell receptor (beta chain) is a study of cytomegalovirus exposure and HLA in healthy donors. Findings and caveats of the study: Later on, analysis showed that most CMV-associated TCR beta chains appeared to be HLA-restricted.

A remark on this clone: The antigen remains unidentified.

This CDR3 comprises 15 residues. Germline CDR1 reads GTSNPN; CDR2 reads SVGIG (reference sequence). V shed 1 base, J shed 13 bases, and the junction held 15 bases outside the gene matches. A multiplex PCR was run with 60 Vbeta primers and 13 Jbeta primers. Produced via immunoSEQ multiplex PCR; TCRdb's table is partial and in-frame only. The sample consists of under 200,000 clones, 78% of them appearing once. This chain connects TRBV30 to TRBJ1-2; 10 positions agree with TRBD1. The receptor's source is a woman aged 40 to 50 in good health and CMV-seropositive. Sequenced sample: PBMCs. The CDR3 coding sequence is TGTGCCTGGAGTGACGCGATGGGACAGGGGATAAGTTTCACCTTC. The encoded protein is CAWSDAMGQGISFTF.